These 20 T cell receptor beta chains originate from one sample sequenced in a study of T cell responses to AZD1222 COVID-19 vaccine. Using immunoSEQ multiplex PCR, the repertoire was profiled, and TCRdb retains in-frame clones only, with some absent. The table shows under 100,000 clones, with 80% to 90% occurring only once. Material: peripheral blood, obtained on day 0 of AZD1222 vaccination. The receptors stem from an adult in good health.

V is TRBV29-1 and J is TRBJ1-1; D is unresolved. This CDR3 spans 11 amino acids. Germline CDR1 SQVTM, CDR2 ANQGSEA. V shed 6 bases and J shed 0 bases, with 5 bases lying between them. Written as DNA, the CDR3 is TGCAGCGTCGAGATGAACACTGAAGCTTTCTTT. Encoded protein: CSVEMNTEAFF.

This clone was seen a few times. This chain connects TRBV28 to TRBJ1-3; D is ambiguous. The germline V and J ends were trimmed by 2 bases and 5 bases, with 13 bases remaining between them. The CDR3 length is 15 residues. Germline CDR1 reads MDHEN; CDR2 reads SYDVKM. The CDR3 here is CASSLPVTTRNTIYF. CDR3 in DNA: TGTGCCAGCAGTTTACCAGTCACTACCCGAAACACCATATATTTT. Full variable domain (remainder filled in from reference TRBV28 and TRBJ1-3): DVKVTQSSRYLVKRTGEKVFLECVQDMDHENMFWYRQDPGLGLRLIYFSYDVKMKEKGDIPEGYSVSREKKERFSLILESASTNQTSMYLCASSLPVTTRNTIYFGEGSWLTVV.

This chain's CDR3 is CASSGGPYGYTF. The CDR3 coding sequence is TGTGCCAGCAGCGGGGGACCCTATGGCTACACCTTC. The rearrangement joins TRBV9 to TRBJ1-2; a possible D gene is TRBD1 (5 bases). V gave up 3 bases and J gave up 4 bases, with 7 bases separating them. Germline CDR1 reads SGDLS; CDR2 reads YYNGEE. The CDR3 sequence is 12 residues long.

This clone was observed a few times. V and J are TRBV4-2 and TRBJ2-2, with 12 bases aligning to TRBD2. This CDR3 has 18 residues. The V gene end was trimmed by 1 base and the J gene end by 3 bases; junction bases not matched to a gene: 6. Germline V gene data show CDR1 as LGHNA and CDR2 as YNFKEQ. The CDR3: CASSQGGLAGGYTGELFF. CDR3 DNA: TGTGCCAGCAGCCAAGGGGGGCTAGCGGGAGGGTACACCGGGGAGCTGTTTTTT.

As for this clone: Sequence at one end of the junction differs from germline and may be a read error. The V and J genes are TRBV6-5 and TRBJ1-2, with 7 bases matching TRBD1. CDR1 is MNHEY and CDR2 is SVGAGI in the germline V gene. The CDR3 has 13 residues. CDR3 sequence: CAGRQGGNYGYTF. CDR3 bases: TGTGCCGGCAGACAGGGCGGAAACTATGGCTACACCTTC.

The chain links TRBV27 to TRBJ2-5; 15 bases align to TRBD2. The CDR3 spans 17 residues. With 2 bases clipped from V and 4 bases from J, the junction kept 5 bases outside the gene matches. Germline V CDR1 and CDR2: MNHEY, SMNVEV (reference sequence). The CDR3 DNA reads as TGTGCCAGCAGTTTAGGGAGGACTAGCGGGAGGGGAGAGACCCAGTACTTC. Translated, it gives CASSLGRTSGRGETQYF.

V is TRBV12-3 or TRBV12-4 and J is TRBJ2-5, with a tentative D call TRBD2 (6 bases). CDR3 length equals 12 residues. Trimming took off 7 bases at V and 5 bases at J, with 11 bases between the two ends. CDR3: CASNPGRETQYF. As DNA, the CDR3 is TGTGCCAGCAACCCAGGGAGGGAGACCCAGTACTTC.

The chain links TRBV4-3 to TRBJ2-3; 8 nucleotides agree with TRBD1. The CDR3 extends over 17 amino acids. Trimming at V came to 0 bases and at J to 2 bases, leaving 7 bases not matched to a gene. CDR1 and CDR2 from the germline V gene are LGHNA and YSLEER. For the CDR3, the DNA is TGCGCCAGCAGCCAAGACCACGGGACAGGAGTCACAGATACGCAGTATTTT. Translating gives CASSQDHGTGVTDTQYF.

The CDR3 protein is CASSRGADYGYTF. For the CDR3, the DNA is TGTGCCAGCAGCCGAGGGGCTGACTATGGCTACACCTTC. V is TRBV6-5 and J is TRBJ1-2; D is possibly TRBD1 (5 bases). This CDR3 spans 13 amino acids. Germline CDR1 and CDR2: MNHEY and SVGAGI. Trimming cost V 6 bases and J 3 bases, with 11 bases left between them.

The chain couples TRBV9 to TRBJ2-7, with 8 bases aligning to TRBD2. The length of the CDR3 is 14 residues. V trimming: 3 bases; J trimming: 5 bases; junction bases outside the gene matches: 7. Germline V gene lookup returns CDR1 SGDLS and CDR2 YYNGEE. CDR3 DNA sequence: TGTGCCAGCAGCGCCGGGACTAGTATACACGAGCAGTACTTC. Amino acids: CASSAGTSIHEQYF.

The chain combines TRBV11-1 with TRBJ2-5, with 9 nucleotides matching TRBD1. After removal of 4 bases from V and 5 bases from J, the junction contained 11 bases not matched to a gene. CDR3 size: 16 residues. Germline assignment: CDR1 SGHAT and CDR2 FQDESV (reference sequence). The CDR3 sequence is CASSSAAGTGRETQYF. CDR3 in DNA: TGTGCCAGCAGCTCCGCGGCCGGGACAGGGAGGGAGACCCAGTACTTC.

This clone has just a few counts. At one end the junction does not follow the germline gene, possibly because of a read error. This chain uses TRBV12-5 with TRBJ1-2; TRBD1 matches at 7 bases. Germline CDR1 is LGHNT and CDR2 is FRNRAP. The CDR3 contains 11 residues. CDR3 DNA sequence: TGTGCTAGTGGGACAGGGCATCTGGCGACTTTC. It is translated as CASGTGHLATF.

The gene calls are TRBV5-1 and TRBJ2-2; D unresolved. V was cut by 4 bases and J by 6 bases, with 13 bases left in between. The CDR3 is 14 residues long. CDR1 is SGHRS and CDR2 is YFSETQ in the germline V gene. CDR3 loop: CASSPPLGPGELFF. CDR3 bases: TGCGCCAGCAGCCCCCCCCTCGGGCCCGGGGAGCTGTTTTTT.

In DNA, the CDR3 is TGTGCCAGCAGCAACCTCCCTAGGTGGGGGGAGCTGTTTTTT. Protein sequence: CASSNLPRWGELFF. This chain links TRBV14 with TRBJ2-2; no clear D gene. Germline CDR1 SGHDN, CDR2 FVKESK. Trimming cost V 5 bases and J 8 bases, with 15 bases left between them. CDR3 size: 14 residues.

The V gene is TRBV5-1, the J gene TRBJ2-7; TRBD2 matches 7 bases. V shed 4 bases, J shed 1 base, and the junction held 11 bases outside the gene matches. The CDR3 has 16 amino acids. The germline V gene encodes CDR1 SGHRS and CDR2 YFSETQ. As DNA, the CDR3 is TGCGCCAGCAGCGCCGGTGTCGGGGGGTTGTCCTACGAGCAGTACTTC. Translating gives CASSAGVGGLSYEQYF.

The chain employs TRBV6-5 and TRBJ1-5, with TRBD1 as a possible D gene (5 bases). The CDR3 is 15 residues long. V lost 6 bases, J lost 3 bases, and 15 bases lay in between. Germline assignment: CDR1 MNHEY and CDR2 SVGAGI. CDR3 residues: CASSEGWLANQPQHF. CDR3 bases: TGTGCCAGCAGCGAGGGGTGGCTTGCCAATCAGCCCCAGCATTTT.

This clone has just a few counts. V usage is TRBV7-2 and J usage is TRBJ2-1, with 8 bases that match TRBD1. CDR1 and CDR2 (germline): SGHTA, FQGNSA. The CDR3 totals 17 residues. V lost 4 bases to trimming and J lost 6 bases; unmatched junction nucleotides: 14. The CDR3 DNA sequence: TGTGCCAGCAGCTACTGGGGCGGGACAGGTCGTTCCAATGAGCAGTTCTTC. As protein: CASSYWGGTGRSNEQFF.

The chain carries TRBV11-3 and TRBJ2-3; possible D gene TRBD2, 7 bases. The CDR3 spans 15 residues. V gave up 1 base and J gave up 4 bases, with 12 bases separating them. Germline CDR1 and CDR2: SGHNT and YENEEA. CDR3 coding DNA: TGTGCCAGCAGCTTAGGAGGGGGGGCGGCAGATACGCAGTATTTT. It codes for CASSLGGGAADTQYF.

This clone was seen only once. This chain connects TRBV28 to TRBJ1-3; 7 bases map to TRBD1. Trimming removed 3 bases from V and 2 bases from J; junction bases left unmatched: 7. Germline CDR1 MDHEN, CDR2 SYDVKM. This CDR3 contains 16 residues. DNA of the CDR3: TGTGCCAGCAGTTTGCCTCAAGACAGGGCTGGAAACACCATATATTTT. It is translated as CASSLPQDRAGNTIYF.

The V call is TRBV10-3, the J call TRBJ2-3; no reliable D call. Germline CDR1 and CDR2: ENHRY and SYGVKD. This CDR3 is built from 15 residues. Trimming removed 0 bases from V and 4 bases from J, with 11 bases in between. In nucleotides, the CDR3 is TGTGCCATCAGTGAGTCGCTGTCCGAGGCAGATACGCAGTATTTT. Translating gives CAISESLSEADTQYF.